Shown below are 29 T cell receptor beta chains from a single sample sequenced in a study of T-cell memory formation after mild COVID-19. TCRdb recomputed calls from the 5' RACE reads with MiXCR, one row per CDR3 protein. The repertoire holds around 530,000 distinct CDR3 sequences, with approximately 21% as singletons. The sample taken for sequencing was PBMCs or a T cell subset sorted from them (not recorded which). Receptors originate from an adult woman who had mild COVID-19 (a few samples of this study predate the infection). Cell type and time point are not known.

V gene TRBV18 combines with J gene TRBJ2-7; TRBD2 aligns across 7 bases. This CDR3 has 14 amino acids. Germline V gene lookup returns CDR1 KGHSH and CDR2 LQKENI. With V trimmed by 5 bases and J by 0 bases, 4 bases remained unmatched. The DNA for the CDR3 is TGTGCCAGCTCAGAGCGGGAAGTCTCCTACGAGCAGTACTTC. It codes for CASSEREVSYEQYF. Drawing the rest from reference TRBV18 and TRBJ2-7, the complete variable domain is NAGVMQNPRHLVRRRGQEARLRCSPMKGHSHVYWYRQLPEEGLKFMVYLQKENIIDESGMPKERFSAEFPKEGPSILRIQQVVRGDSAAYFCASSEREVSYEQYFGPGTRLTVT.

The sample holds a few counts of this clonotype. This chain links TRBV20-1 with TRBJ2-3; 8 bases line up with TRBD1. The CDR3 is 14 residues long. V was clipped by 3 bases and J by 7 bases; unmatched bases: 9. The V gene's germline CDR1 is DFQATT and CDR2 SNEGSKA (reference sequence). CDR3 DNA sequence: TGCAGTGCTAGCACAGGGGGGTTGGGGCATACGCAGTATTTT. Translating it yields CSASTGGLGHTQYF.

This chain connects TRBV7-9 to TRBJ2-1; perhaps TRBD1 as D (6 bases). The CDR3 contains 13 residues. V was cut by 6 bases and J by 4 bases, with 10 bases left in between. Germline assignment: CDR1 SEHNR and CDR2 FQNEAQ (reference sequence). DNA for the CDR3: TGTGCCAGCAGGATGGGGGCTTACAATGAGCAGTTCTTC. Translating gives CASRMGAYNEQFF.

A few counts support this clonotype. The chain links TRBV11-2 to TRBJ1-2; no clear D gene. V was clipped by 1 base and J by 13 bases, with 10 bases between them. The CDR3 is 11 amino acids. Germline CDR1 and CDR2: SGHAT and FQNNGV. Here the CDR3 DNA reads TGTGCCAGCAGCTTAGGGCGATCTTTCACCTTC. It is translated as CASSLGRSFTF. Filled out from reference TRBV11-2 and TRBJ1-2, the complete variable domain reads EAGVAQSPRYKIIEKRQSVAFWCNPISGHATLYWYQQILGQGPKLLIQFQNNGVVDDSQLPKDRFSAERLKGVDSTLKIQPAKLEDSAVYLCASSLGRSFTFGSGTRLTVV.

The V gene is TRBV6-5, the J gene TRBJ2-7; 7 bases agree with TRBD1. Germline V gene lookup returns CDR1 MNHEY and CDR2 SVGAGI. J gave up 9 bases and V 4 bases, and 6 bases lay outside the gene matches. This CDR3 region has 12 residues. The CDR3 region is CASSSRQGRQYF. The CDR3 DNA is TGTGCCAGCAGTTCCCGACAGGGAAGGCAGTACTTC.

Note on this clonotype: Germline is not matched at one junction end, which may reflect a read error. The chain uses TRBV7-2 and TRBJ2-5; D may be TRBD1 (6 bases). In germline, CDR1 is SGHTA, CDR2 FQGNSA. This CDR3 is built from 13 residues. The CDR3 sequence: CARSLAGEETQYF. The CDR3 DNA reads TGTGCCAGGAGCTTAGCAGGGGAGGAGACCCAGTACTTC.

The V and J genes are TRBV30 and TRBJ1-5; D might be TRBD1 (6 bases). Trimming shortened V by 4 bases and J by 3 bases, and 16 bases separated the two germline ends. Germline CDR1 GTSNPN, CDR2 SVGIG (reference sequence). CDR3 size: 15 residues. CDR3 protein: CAWNQGMALNQPQHF. CDR3 sequence (DNA): TGTGCCTGGAACCAGGGGATGGCCCTCAATCAGCCCCAGCATTTT.

The chain joins TRBV12-3 or TRBV12-4 to TRBJ2-6, with D possibly TRBD1 on 5 matching bases. The CDR3 is 16 amino acids. Trimming removed 3 bases from V and 0 bases from J, with 9 bases in between. The CDR3 loop is CASSLSRDSGANVLTF. In nucleotides, the CDR3 is TGTGCCAGCAGTTTGAGCAGGGACTCTGGGGCCAACGTCCTGACTTTC.

This chain joins TRBV3-1 and TRBJ1-3; D is undetermined. Trimming removed 1 base at V and 0 bases at J, with 13 bases between. The CDR3 contains 17 residues. Germline V lookup: CDR1 LGHDT, CDR2 YNNKEL (reference sequence). CDR3 DNA: TGTGCCAGCAGCCAAGGGTCTGACGATTTCTCTGGAAACACCATATATTTT. Translated: CASSQGSDDFSGNTIYF.

The J gene is TRBJ2-3, the V gene TRBV12-3 or TRBV12-4; D ambiguous. This CDR3 has 12 residues. Trimming removed 6 bases at V and 4 bases at J, with 8 bases between. DNA for the CDR3: TGTGCCAGCAGGTCCCACGCAGATACGCAGTATTTT. Amino acids: CASRSHADTQYF.

The chain recombines TRBV9 with TRBJ2-7; unclear D gene. Looked up from germline, CDR1 is SGDLS and CDR2 is YYNGEE. This CDR3 is built from 12 residues. Deletions cut 4 bases from V and 6 bases from J, with 11 bases between. The chain's CDR3 is CASSLYSGEQYF. CDR3 nucleotides: TGTGCCAGCAGCCTCTATTCCGGCGAGCAGTACTTC.

There are a few counts of this clonotype. The chain couples TRBV18 to TRBJ2-3, with D perhaps TRBD1 (5 bases). V was trimmed by 3 bases and J by 2 bases, leaving 15 bases between them. The germline gives CDR1 KGHSH, CDR2 LQKENI. The CDR3 sequence is 16 residues long. The CDR3 DNA reads as TGTGCCAGCTCACCGGTCCAGGGCTCGCTCACAGATACGCAGTATTTT. This encodes CASSPVQGSLTDTQYF.

The CDR3 sequence is CASSLGSGLETQYF. The CDR3 coding sequence is TGTGCCAGCAGCTTAGGTTCAGGGTTGGAGACCCAGTACTTC. V usage is TRBV7-2 and J usage is TRBJ2-5; the D gene is possibly TRBD1 (5 bases). V was trimmed by 1 base and J by 5 bases, leaving 11 bases between them. CDR3 size: 14 residues. Germline CDR1 SGHTA, CDR2 FQGNSA.

The chain employs TRBV19 and TRBJ2-7; 9 nucleotides align to TRBD1. V was pared by 5 bases and J by 3 bases, with 8 bases of the junction left unmatched. The germline CDR1 and CDR2 sequences are LNHDA and SQIVND (reference sequence). The CDR3 is 15 residues long. The CDR3 sequence is CASSLHSTGGYEQYF. CDR3 bases: TGTGCCAGTAGTCTTCACTCGACAGGGGGCTACGAGCAGTACTTC.

The chain recombines TRBV19 with TRBJ2-2; D perhaps matches TRBD1 (5 bases). CDR3 length: 14 amino acids. CDR1 is LNHDA, CDR2 SQIVND, per germline (reference sequence). V dropped 6 bases and J dropped 1 base, with 9 bases sitting between them. The CDR3 loop reads CASRSRGNTGELFF. In DNA, the CDR3 is TGTGCCAGTAGGAGTAGGGGGAACACCGGGGAGCTGTTTTTT.

The chain carries TRBV12-3 or TRBV12-4 and TRBJ1-1, with D tentatively TRBD1 (6 bases). V dropped 6 bases and J dropped 3 bases, with 14 bases sitting between them. This CDR3 region has 14 residues. CDR3 coding DNA: TGTGCCAGCAGCAGACAGGCCTGGGACACTGAAGCTTTCTTT. Translating gives CASSRQAWDTEAFF.

The chain employs TRBV4-3 and TRBJ2-3; TRBD2 matches at 8 bases. Germline CDR1 and CDR2: LGHNA and YSLEER. The CDR3 runs 16 residues. The junction had 8 bases not matched to a gene; V was cut back by 0 bases and J by 6 bases. CDR3: CASSQDKGLGGDTQYF. CDR3 nucleotides: TGCGCCAGCAGCCAAGATAAGGGACTAGGGGGTGATACGCAGTATTTT.

This clonotype has only a few counts. This chain connects TRBV29-1 to TRBJ2-5, with D possibly being TRBD1 (6 bases). Looked up from germline, CDR1 is SQVTM and CDR2 is ANQGSEA. The CDR3 loop spans 13 amino acids. V lost 3 bases, J lost 5 bases, and 13 bases lay in between. CDR3 amino acids: CSVDIQGWETQYF. The CDR3 bases are TGCAGCGTTGATATTCAGGGGTGGGAGACCCAGTACTTC.

Details on this clonotype: This may arise from a read error, as a much more abundant clone is one base away. V usage is TRBV7-8 and J usage is TRBJ1-1; possible D gene TRBD1, 6 bases. The CDR3 has 13 residues. With 6 bases removed from V and 1 base from J, the gap between germline ends came to 9 bases. CDR1 is SGHVS, CDR2 FQNEAQ, per germline. As DNA, the CDR3 is TGTGCCAGCAGGATACAGGGGAACACTGAAGCTTTCTTT. Translating it yields CASRIQGNTEAFF.

This clonotype has just a few counts. This chain connects TRBV4-3 to TRBJ1-1; 8 nucleotides match TRBD1. V was pared by 3 bases and J by 2 bases, with 11 bases of the junction left unmatched. The CDR3 runs to 17 residues. Per germline, CDR1 LGHNA and CDR2 YSLEER. CDR3 bases: TGCGCCAGCAGCCATACGACAGGGGTAATGAGTAACACTGAAGCTTTCTTT. Translated, it gives CASSHTTGVMSNTEAFF.

The rearrangement uses TRBV29-1 and TRBJ2-5, with 11 bases identical to TRBD1. Germline V gives CDR1 SQVTM, CDR2 ANQGSEA. The junction had 9 bases not matched to a gene; V was cut back by 7 bases and J by 5 bases. The CDR3 length is 14 residues. The CDR3 sequence is CSASGTGGRETQYF. In nucleotides, the CDR3 is TGCAGCGCCTCAGGGACAGGGGGGAGGGAGACCCAGTACTTC. Together with reference TRBV29-1 and TRBJ2-5, the CDR3 gives the full variable domain: SAVISQKPSRDICQRGTSLTIQCQVDSQVTMMFWYRQQPGQSLTLIATANQGSEATYESGFVIDKFPISRPNLTFSTLTVSNMSPEDSSIYLCSASGTGGRETQYFGPGTRLLVL.

This clonotype was observed a few times. The V call is TRBV2, the J call TRBJ2-3, with 9 bases identical to TRBD2. CDR3 length: 16 amino acids. Germline CDR1 SNHLY, CDR2 FYNNEI. The V and J ends lost 7 bases and 6 bases, in that order; junction bases with no gene match: 14. CDR3 loop: CASTWTSASKGDTQYF. DNA for the CDR3: TGTGCCAGCACTTGGACTAGCGCATCAAAAGGGGATACGCAGTATTTT.

The chain is built from TRBV5-1 and TRBJ2-7, with D possibly matching TRBD2 (6 bases). CDR1 and CDR2 from the germline V gene are SGHRS and YFSETQ. There are 18 residues in the CDR3. V was shortened by 3 bases and J by 3 bases, with 25 bases between the two germline ends. The CDR3 reads CASSSQPRARTGLYEQYF. CDR3 coding DNA: TGCGCCAGCAGCTCGCAGCCCCGGGCCAGAACGGGACTCTACGAGCAGTACTTC.

The chain links TRBV20-1 to TRBJ2-7; 8 bases match TRBD1. Unmatched junction bases numbered 12, after V lost 6 bases and J lost 2 bases. Germline lookup yields CDR1 DFQATT and CDR2 SNEGSKA (reference sequence). The CDR3 has 15 amino acids. The CDR3 loop reads CSAPQGAGSTYEQYF. Written as DNA, the CDR3 is TGCAGTGCGCCTCAGGGGGCTGGATCGACCTACGAGCAGTACTTC.

The chain carries TRBV12-3 or TRBV12-4 and TRBJ2-2; D is unclear. V dropped 7 bases and J dropped 0 bases, with 18 bases sitting between them. There are 17 residues in the CDR3. The CDR3 reads CASTYVGFLPNTGELFF. CDR3 coding DNA: TGTGCCAGCACGTACGTGGGGTTTCTTCCGAACACCGGGGAGCTGTTTTTT.

The table lists this clonotype with a few counts. The V gene is TRBV5-1, the J gene TRBJ1-2; the D gene is possibly TRBD1 (5 bases). Germline V gene data show CDR1 as SGHRS and CDR2 as YFSETQ. The V and J ends lost 4 bases and 6 bases respectively, with 19 bases between them. The CDR3 length is 15 residues. This CDR3 reads CASSGGVGARDGYTF. The CDR3 nucleotides are TGCGCCAGCAGCGGCGGAGTCGGGGCGCGTGATGGCTACACCTTC. Looking up the rest from reference TRBV5-1 and TRBJ1-2 gives the full variable domain: KAGVTQTPRYLIKTRGQQVTLSCSPISGHRSVSWYQQTPGQGLQFLFEYFSETQRNKGNFPGRFSGRQFSNSRSEMNVSTLELGDSALYLCASSGGVGARDGYTFGSGTRLTVV.

This chain joins TRBV7-9 and TRBJ2-1; the D gene could be TRBD1 or TRBD2 (7 bases each). Germline lookup yields CDR1 SEHNR and CDR2 FQNEAQ (reference sequence). The ends were cut back, 4 bases at V and 5 bases at J, with 18 bases in the middle. This CDR3 has 16 residues. The CDR3 reads CASSYEPGGEDNEQFF. In DNA, the CDR3 is TGTGCCAGCAGCTATGAACCAGGGGGGGAGGACAATGAGCAGTTCTTC. The full variable domain, rest sourced from reference TRBV7-9 and TRBJ2-1, is DTGVSQNPRHKITKRGQNVTFRCDPISEHNRLYWYRQTLGQGPEFLTYFQNEAQLEKSRLLSDRFSAERPKGSFSTLEIQRTEQGDSAMYLCASSYEPGGEDNEQFFGPGTRLTVL.

This clonotype was seen ten or more times. The CDR3 loop reads CASSFSAYNEQFF. The CDR3 DNA reads TGTGCCAGCAGTTTCTCAGCCTACAATGAGCAGTTCTTC. The chain carries TRBV12-3 or TRBV12-4 and TRBJ2-1, with D unclear. V lost 3 bases, J lost 2 bases, and 5 bases lay in between. The CDR3 is 13 amino acids.

This clonotype was seen a few times. V is TRBV7-8 and J is TRBJ1-2; no clear D. Germline CDR1 is SGHVS and CDR2 is FQNEAQ. The CDR3 sequence is 13 residues long. The V gene lost 1 base and the J gene lost 4 bases, with 7 bases spanning the gap. The CDR3 is CASSLEGFYGYTF. CDR3 nucleotides: TGTGCCAGCAGCTTAGAAGGATTCTATGGCTACACCTTC.